In its sample, the clone carrying this T cell receptor (beta chain) was seen a few times. What it recognizes is unknown. The sample comes from a study of regulatory T cells in long-lasting Graves disease. Indicated time point: newly diagnosed GD, antithyroid drugs for less than 3 months. TCR sequences were obtained from RNA taken from PBMCs. The authors drew 9 to 9.5 milliliters of peripheral blood into EDTA tubes. General observations from the study: Persistent disease favored TRBV28, TRBJ1-2 and TRBJ2-5. Because few samples were included, accuracy may have been lower.

Researchers made TCR beta libraries by using iRepertoire HTBI primers and running Arm-PCR on CDR3 regions. Each CDR3 protein gets one entry after TCRdb re-called the multiplex PCR reads with MiXCR. The table has approximately 400,000 distinct CDR3 sequences, about 10% seen once. The CDR3 runs to 14 residues. The germline V and J ends were trimmed by 8 bases and 0 bases, with 12 bases remaining between them. Germline loops: CDR1 SGDLS, CDR2 YYNGEE. The sample was also reused in another study, on T cells in Graves' hyperthyroidism and ophthalmopathy. That source adds: The model forecast ophthalmopathy, anticipating it by a median approximately 7 months before onset.

The clonotype comes from a woman aged 18-29 years with Graves disease. V is TRBV9 and J is TRBJ1-3, with D maybe TRBD1 (6 bases). The material sequenced was peripheral blood mononuclear cells (PBMCs), taken at new diagnosis, from a patient treated with antithyroid drugs. The CDR3 sequence: CASGQTYSGNTIYF. The CDR3, as DNA: TGTGCCAGTGGACAGACTTACTCTGGAAACACCATATATTTT.